The clone carrying this TCR beta chain was found once. The antigen remains unidentified. V shed 6 bases and J shed 6 bases, with 18 bases lying between them. The CDR3 is 15 residues long. Germline V gene sequence: CDR1 LNHDA, CDR2 SQIVND (reference sequence). The source of the sample is a study of cytomegalovirus exposure and HLA in healthy donors. General study results and limits: Segments of the TCR beta V type were, in most cases, productive about 90% or about 30% of the time in an earlier analysis. The study labeled fewer than 200 TCR beta chains cytomegalovirus-associated.

This PCR relied on a set of 60 Vbeta primers and 13 Jbeta primers. This table comes from immunoSEQ multiplex PCR, and its TCRdb copy is limited to in-frame clones, with some not included. The table lists about 94,000 clones, over 65% of them singletons, with 10% in the top ten. This receptor was identified in a human donor in good health. Sequences were obtained from PBMCs. The J gene is TRBJ1-5, the V gene TRBV19; perhaps TRBD1 as D (5 bases). This chain's CDR3 is CASSTAQGMAQPQHF. DNA for the CDR3: TGTGCCAGTAGCACAGCGCAGGGAATGGCTCAGCCCCAGCATTTT.